This TCR beta chain stems from a study of blood T cell repertoires in COVID-19. CDR1 SGHTA and CDR2 FQGNSA come from the germline V gene. J lost 0 bases, V lost 0 bases, and 3 bases had no gene match. The CDR3 extends over 17 amino acids. Authors' analysis steps: The assay estimated nucleated cells by amplifying reference gene primers. Profiled with immunoSEQ multiplex PCR; TCRdb holds only in-frame clones, not every one. V and J calls and clone size are those listed in that table; D and trimming were worked out from the DNA. The sample includes approximately 140,000 clones, roughly 80% of them seen just once.

This receptor was taken from a man aged 45-65 years with acute or convalescent COVID-19. The chain recombines TRBV7-2 with TRBJ2-5; 11 positions match TRBD2. The sample taken for sequencing was peripheral blood. The CDR3 sequence is CASSLALAGGHQETQYF. DNA of the CDR3: TGTGCCAGCAGCTTAGCCCTAGCGGGGGGCCACCAAGAGACCCAGTACTTC.